This T cell receptor beta chain was recovered during a study of molecular identifiers for immune sequencing clone quantification. The study's findings and limits: Spiked Jurkat TCR RNA originating from one cell could reportedly be identified amid some 920,000 naive cells. With a barcode shared among identical TCR molecules, highly expanded clone sizes could be underestimated. Clonotypes topping 20 RNA copies carried over 99% of effector molecules but under 1% of naive ones.

This clonotype was found many times. Its antigen is as yet unknown. V was clipped by 0 bases and J by 5 bases, with 11 bases between them. Germline V CDR1 and CDR2: LGHNA, YNFKEQ. The CDR3 sequence is 14 residues long. Listed TCR primers, together with previously described methods, were used for the bulk TCR libraries. Via MiXCR, TCRdb re-called the PCR reads, giving one row per CDR3 protein. The table shows fewer than 70,000 distinct CDR3 sequences, with approximately 18% occurring only once. The V gene is TRBV4-2, the J gene TRBJ2-7; D ambiguous. Input material: naive CD8+ T cells from blood, with Jurkat cell RNA spiked in. The subset was: FACS-sorted CD8+CD4-CCR7+CD45RA+ naive T cells. This receptor was obtained from a human donor in good health. Some libraries in this study had Jurkat cell RNA spiked in. The CDR3 DNA reads as TGTGCCAGCAGCCAAGATCCTAGATCCCACGAGCAGTACTTC. Amino acid sequence: CASSQDPRSHEQYF.